Here is one T cell receptor (beta chain) with its context. The antigen is unknown. TCRdb re-derived calls from the 5' RACE reads in MiXCR, one entry per CDR3 protein. The sample shows 190,000 or so distinct CDR3 sequences, 20% to 25% of them seen only once. The data were obtained in a study of T-cell memory formation after mild COVID-19. Study-level points and caveats: Detection of some responders pre-infection suggested pre-existing cross-reactive memory T cells participated. Contracting CD4+ clones lay largely in CM and EM, with CD8+ ones residing in EMRA.

Trimming took off 3 bases at V and 5 bases at J, with 17 bases between the two ends. Germline V gene lookup returns CDR1 SGHDN and CDR2 FVKESK. The length of the CDR3 is 15 residues. The receptor was derived from an adult woman who had mild COVID-19 (a few samples of this study predate the infection). Cell type and time point are not known. The chain has TRBV14 and TRBJ2-7; weak D call: TRBD1 (6 bases). Sequencing was carried out using PBMCs or a T cell subset sorted from them (not recorded which). The DNA for the CDR3 is TGTGCCAGCAGCCACCCGCAGGGGATGACAAACGAGCAGTACTTC. Its translation is CASSHPQGMTNEQYF.